This T cell receptor beta chain emerged from a study of T cell clonotyping in hematopoietic cell transplantation. Germline V gene lookup returns CDR1 GTSNPN and CDR2 SVGIG (reference sequence). This CDR3 is built from 16 residues. V gave up 2 bases and J gave up 0 bases, with 16 bases separating them. Blood collection times were about day -28 and days 30, 100, 180 posttransplant. Produced via immunoSEQ multiplex PCR; TCRdb's table is partial and in-frame only. The table shows more than 10,000 clones, with roughly four fifths occurring only once. The V call is TRBV30, the J call TRBJ1-1; D is undetermined. The sequence came from a female patient between 35 and 55 years old who had an allogeneic stem cell transplant from a related donor, so T cells may come from the graft donor. Some clones in this sample may be carry-over from other donors' samples. The sample here was PBMCs, taken 100 days after allogeneic stem cell transplant. CDR3 residues: CAWSNGEVSMNTEAFF. The CDR3, as DNA: TGTGCCTGGAGTAACGGGGAGGTGAGCATGAACACTGAAGCTTTCTTT.